The source of this T cell receptor (beta chain) is a study of CD8+ T cells in alopecia areata. The germline CDR1 and CDR2 sequences are LNHDA and SQIVND (reference sequence). Deletions cut 5 bases from V and 2 bases from J, with 16 bases between. This CDR3 is 16 amino acids long. Documented treatment: oral pan-JAK inhibitor, 5-10 mg twice daily. This clone has a single count. Sequencing templates came from extracted RNA that was reverse transcribed into cDNA. The data were produced by immunoSEQ multiplex PCR, yet TCRdb's version contains in-frame clones alone and is incomplete. The data contain 90,000 to 120,000 clones, less than 90% of them singletons.

This TCR derives from a human donor with alopecia areata. The chain has TRBV19 and TRBJ2-1; D is perhaps TRBD1 (5 bases). The sample consisted of CD8+ T cells sorted from blood, taken at week 24, from a patient treated with tofacitinib. The CDR3 DNA is TGTGCCAGTAGTCCGCCCCCAGGGAAACCCTACAATGAGCAGTTCTTC. This encodes CASSPPPGKPYNEQFF.